This TCR beta chain was captured in a study of molecular identifiers for immune sequencing clone quantification. TCRdb reprocessed the PCR reads via MiXCR and lists one record per CDR3 protein. The profile shows about 500,000 distinct CDR3 sequences, 20% to 25% of them singletons. CDR3 size: 14 residues. From germline, CDR1 is SGHTA and CDR2 FQGNSA. Researchers sorted naive CD8 T cells as cells that were CD8+CD4-CCR7+CD45RA+. This clonotype was seen repeatedly, ten times or more. Germline is not matched at one junction end, which may reflect a read error. This chain links TRBV7-2 with TRBJ2-7, with 8 nucleotides matching TRBD1. The sequenced material came from naive CD8+ T cells from blood, with Jurkat cell RNA spiked in. The subset denotes: FACS-sorted CD8+CD4-CCR7+CD45RA+ naive T cells. The TCR was taken from a human donor in good health. Some libraries in this study had Jurkat cell RNA spiked in. The CDR3 DNA reads TGCGCCAGCAGCCCGGGGACAGGCTACTACGAGCAGTACTTC. It is translated as CASSPGTGYYEQYF.